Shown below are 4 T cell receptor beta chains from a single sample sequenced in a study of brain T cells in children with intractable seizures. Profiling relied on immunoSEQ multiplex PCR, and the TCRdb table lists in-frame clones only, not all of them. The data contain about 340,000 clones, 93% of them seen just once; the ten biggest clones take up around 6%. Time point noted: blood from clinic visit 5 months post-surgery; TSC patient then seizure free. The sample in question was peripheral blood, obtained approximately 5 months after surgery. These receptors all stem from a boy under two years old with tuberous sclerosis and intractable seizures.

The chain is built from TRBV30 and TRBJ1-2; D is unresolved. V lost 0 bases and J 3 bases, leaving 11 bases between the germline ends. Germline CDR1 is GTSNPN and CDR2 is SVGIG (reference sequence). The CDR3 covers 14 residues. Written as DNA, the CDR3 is TGTGCCTGGAGTGTCGGGGTGAGGGACTATGGCTACACCTTC. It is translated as CAWSVGVRDYGYTF.

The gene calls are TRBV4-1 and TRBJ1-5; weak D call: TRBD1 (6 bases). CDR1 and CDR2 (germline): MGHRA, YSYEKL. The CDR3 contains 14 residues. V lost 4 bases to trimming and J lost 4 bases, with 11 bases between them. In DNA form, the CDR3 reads TGCGCCAGCAGCCCTAAAGACAGGAATCAGCCCCAGCATTTT. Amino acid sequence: CASSPKDRNQPQHF.

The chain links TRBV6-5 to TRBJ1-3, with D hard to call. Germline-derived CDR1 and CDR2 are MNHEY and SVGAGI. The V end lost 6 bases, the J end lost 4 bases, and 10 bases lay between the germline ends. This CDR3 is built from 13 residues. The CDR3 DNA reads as TGTGCCAGCAGCCCCCACCGGGGAAACACCATATATTTT. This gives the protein CASSPHRGNTIYF.

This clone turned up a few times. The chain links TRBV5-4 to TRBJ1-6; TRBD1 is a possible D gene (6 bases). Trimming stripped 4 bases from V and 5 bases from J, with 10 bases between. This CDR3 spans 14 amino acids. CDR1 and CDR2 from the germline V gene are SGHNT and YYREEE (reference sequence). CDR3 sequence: CASSLRDNNSPLHF. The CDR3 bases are TGTGCCAGCAGCCTCCGGGACAATAATTCACCCCTCCACTTT. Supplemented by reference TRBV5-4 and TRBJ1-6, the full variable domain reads ETGVTQSPTHLIKTRGQQVTLRCSSQSGHNTVSWYQQALGQGPQFIFQYYREEENGRGNFPPRFSGLQFPNYSSELNVNALELDDSALYLCASSLRDNNSPLHFGNGTRLTVT.